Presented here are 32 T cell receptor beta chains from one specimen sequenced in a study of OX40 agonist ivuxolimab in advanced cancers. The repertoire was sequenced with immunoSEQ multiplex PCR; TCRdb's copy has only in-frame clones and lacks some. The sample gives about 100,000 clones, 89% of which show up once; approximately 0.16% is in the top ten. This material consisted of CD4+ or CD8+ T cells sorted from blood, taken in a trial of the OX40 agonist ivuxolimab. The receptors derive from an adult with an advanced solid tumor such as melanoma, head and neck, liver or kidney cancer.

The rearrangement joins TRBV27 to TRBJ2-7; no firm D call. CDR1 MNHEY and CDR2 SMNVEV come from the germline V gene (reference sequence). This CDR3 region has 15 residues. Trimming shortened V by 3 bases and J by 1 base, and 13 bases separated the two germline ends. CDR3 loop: CASSLGFDGSYEQYF. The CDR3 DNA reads TGTGCCAGCAGTTTGGGCTTCGATGGATCCTACGAGCAGTACTTC.

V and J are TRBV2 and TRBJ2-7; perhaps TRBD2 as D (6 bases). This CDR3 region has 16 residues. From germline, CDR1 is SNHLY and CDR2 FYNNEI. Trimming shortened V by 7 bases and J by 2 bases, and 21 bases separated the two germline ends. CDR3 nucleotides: TGTGCCAGCACGTCGGGGGATCGGGTTCGGACCTACGAGCAGTACTTC. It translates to CASTSGDRVRTYEQYF.

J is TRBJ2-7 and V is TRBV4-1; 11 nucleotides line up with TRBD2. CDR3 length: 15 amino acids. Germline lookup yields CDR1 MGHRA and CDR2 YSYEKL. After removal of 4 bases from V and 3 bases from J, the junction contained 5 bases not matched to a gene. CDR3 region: CASSLQTSGIYEQYF. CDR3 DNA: TGCGCCAGCAGCCTACAGACTAGCGGGATCTACGAGCAGTACTTC.

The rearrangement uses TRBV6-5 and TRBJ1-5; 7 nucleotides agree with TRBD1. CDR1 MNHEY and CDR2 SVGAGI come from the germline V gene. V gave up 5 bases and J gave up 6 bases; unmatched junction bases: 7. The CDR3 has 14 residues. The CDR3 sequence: CASSGRQGSQPQHF. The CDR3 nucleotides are TGTGCCAGCAGTGGTCGACAGGGCAGTCAGCCCCAGCATTTT.

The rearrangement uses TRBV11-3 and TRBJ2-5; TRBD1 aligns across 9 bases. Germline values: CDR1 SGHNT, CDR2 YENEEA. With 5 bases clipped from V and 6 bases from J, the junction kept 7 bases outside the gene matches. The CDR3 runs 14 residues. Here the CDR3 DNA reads TGTGCCAGCAGCGCTCCGGGACAGGGACAGACCCAGTACTTC. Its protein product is CASSAPGQGQTQYF.

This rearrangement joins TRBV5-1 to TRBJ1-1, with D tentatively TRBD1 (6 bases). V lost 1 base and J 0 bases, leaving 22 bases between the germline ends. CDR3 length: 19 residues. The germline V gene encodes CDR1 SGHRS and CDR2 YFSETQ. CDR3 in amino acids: CASSLRGEGTGGMNTEAFF. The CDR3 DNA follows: TGCGCCAGCAGCTTGAGGGGTGAGGGAACTGGGGGCATGAACACTGAAGCTTTCTTT.

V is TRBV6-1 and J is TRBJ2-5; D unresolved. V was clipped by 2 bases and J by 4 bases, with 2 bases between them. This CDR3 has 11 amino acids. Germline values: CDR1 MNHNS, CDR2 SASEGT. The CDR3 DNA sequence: TGTGCCAGCAGTGAACTAGAGACCCAGTACTTC. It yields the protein CASSELETQYF.

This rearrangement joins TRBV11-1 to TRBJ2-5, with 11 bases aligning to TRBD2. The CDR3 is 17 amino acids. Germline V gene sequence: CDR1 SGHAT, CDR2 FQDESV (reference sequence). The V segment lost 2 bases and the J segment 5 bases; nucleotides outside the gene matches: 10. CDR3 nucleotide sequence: TGTGCCAGCAGCTTAACCCTAGCGGGGGGTGCCCGCGAGACCCAGTACTTC. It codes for CASSLTLAGGARETQYF.

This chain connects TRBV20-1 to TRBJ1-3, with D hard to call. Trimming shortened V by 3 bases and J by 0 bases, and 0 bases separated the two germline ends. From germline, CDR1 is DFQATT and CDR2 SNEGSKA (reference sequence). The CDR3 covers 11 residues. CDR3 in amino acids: CSASSGNTIYF. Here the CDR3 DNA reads TGCAGTGCTAGCTCTGGAAACACCATATATTTT.

The CDR3 loop reads CASRKPYGREDTDTQYF. The CDR3 bases are TGCGCCAGCAGAAAACCGTACGGGCGGGAGGACACAGATACGCAGTATTTT. The chain uses TRBV5-1 and TRBJ2-3; 8 nucleotides line up with TRBD2. From germline, CDR1 is SGHRS and CDR2 YFSETQ. This CDR3 spans 17 amino acids. J lost 2 bases, V lost 5 bases, and 13 bases had no gene match.

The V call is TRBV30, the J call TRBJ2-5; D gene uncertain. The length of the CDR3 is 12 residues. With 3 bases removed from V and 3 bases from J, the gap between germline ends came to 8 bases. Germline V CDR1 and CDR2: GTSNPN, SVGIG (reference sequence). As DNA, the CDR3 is TGTGCCTGGAGGCCGGCGAAAGAGACCCAGTACTTC. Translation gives CAWRPAKETQYF.

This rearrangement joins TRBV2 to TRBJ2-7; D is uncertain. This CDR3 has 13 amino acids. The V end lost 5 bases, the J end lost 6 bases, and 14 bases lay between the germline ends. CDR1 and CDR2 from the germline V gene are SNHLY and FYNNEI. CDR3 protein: CASSSPLGGEQYF. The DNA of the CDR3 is TGTGCCAGCAGTTCTCCCCTTGGCGGCGAGCAGTACTTC.

The CDR3 nucleotides read TGTGCCAGCTCACCTGTCGGAGCGGATGAAAAACTGTTTTTT. The encoded protein is CASSPVGADEKLFF. The V gene is TRBV18, the J gene TRBJ1-4; D remains unclear. The V gene's germline CDR1 is KGHSH and CDR2 LQKENI. The ends were cut back, 3 bases at V and 6 bases at J, with 11 bases in the middle. CDR3 length: 14 residues.

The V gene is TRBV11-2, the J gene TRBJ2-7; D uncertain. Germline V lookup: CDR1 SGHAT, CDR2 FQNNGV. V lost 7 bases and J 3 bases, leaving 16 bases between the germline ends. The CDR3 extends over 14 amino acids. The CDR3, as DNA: TGTGCCAGCAATACGTTCCCGGATTTCTACGAGCAGTACTTC. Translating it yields CASNTFPDFYEQYF.

Here the CDR3 reads CSVARGQDTQYF. CDR3 sequence (DNA): TGCAGCGTTGCCAGGGGGCAAGATACGCAGTATTTT. The V and J genes are TRBV29-1 and TRBJ2-3, with TRBD1 matching 8 bases. The CDR3 covers 12 residues. With V trimmed by 4 bases and J by 5 bases, 2 bases remained unmatched. The germline V gene has CDR1 SQVTM and CDR2 ANQGSEA.

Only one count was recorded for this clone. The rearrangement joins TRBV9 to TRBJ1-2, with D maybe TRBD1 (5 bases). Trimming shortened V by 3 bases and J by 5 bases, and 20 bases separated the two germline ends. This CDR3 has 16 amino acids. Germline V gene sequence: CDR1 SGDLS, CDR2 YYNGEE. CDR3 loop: CASSGAVNRKKYGYTF. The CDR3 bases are TGTGCCAGCAGCGGAGCCGTAAACAGGAAAAAGTATGGCTACACCTTC.

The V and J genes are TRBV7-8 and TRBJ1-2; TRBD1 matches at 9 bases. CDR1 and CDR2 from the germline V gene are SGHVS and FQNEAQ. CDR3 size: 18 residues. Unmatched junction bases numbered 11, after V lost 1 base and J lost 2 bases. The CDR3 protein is CASSLVRGTGFNNYGYTF. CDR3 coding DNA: TGTGCCAGCAGCTTAGTTCGGGGGACAGGGTTTAACAACTATGGCTACACCTTC.

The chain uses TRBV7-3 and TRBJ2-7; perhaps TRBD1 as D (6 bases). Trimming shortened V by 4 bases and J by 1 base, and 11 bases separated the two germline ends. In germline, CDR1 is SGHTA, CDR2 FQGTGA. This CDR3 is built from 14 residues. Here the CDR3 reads CASSSNRDSYEQYF. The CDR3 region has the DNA TGTGCCAGCAGCTCCAACAGGGATTCCTACGAGCAGTACTTC.

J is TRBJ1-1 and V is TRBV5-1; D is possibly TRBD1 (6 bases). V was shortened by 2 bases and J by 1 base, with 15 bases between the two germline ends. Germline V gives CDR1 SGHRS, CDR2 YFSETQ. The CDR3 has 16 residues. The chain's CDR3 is CASSFTGPRGNTEAFF. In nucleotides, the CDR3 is TGCGCCAGCAGCTTCACAGGGCCACGAGGGAACACTGAAGCTTTCTTT.

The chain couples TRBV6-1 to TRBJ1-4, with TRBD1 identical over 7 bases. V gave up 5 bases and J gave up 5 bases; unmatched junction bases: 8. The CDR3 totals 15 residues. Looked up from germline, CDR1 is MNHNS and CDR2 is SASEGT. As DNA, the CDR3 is TGTGCCAGCAGTAGTTCGACAGGGATGAATGAAAAACTGTTTTTT. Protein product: CASSSSTGMNEKLFF.

As DNA, the CDR3 is TGTGCCAGCAGTTTCTGGCGTGGAGAGAAGGGGACCCAGCATTTT. Its translation: CASSFWRGEKGTQHF. The gene calls are TRBV6-6 and TRBJ1-5, with a weak D call TRBD1 (5 bases). Germline CDR1 MNHNY, CDR2 SVGAGI (reference sequence). The CDR3 length is 15 residues. Trimming cost V 4 bases and J 11 bases, with 21 bases left between them.

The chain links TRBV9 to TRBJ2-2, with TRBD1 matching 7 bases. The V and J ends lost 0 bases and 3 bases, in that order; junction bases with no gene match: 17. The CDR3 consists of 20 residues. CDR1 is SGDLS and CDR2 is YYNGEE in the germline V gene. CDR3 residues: CASSVELGLPRTGDTGELFF. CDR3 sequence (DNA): TGTGCCAGCAGCGTAGAGTTGGGTCTACCCCGGACAGGAGACACCGGGGAGCTGTTTTTT.

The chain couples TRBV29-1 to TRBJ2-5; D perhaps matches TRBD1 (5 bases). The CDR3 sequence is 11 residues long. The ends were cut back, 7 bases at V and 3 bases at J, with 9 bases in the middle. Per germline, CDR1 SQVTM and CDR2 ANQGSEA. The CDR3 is CSAKGEETQYF. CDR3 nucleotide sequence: TGCAGCGCTAAAGGGGAAGAGACCCAGTACTTC.

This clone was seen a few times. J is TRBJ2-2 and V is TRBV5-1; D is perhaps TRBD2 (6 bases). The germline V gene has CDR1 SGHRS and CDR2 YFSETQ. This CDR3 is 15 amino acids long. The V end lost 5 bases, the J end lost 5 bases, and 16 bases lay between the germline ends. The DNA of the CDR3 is TGCGCCAGCAGAAGTGGAGGGATAGAGACCGGGGAGCTGTTTTTT. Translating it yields CASRSGGIETGELFF.

The CDR3 bases are TGTGCCAGCTCACCAGAGGGACTAGCTACAGATACGCAGTATTTT. Translating gives CASSPEGLATDTQYF. J is TRBJ2-3 and V is TRBV18; 9 nucleotides match TRBD2. The germline gives CDR1 KGHSH, CDR2 LQKENI. V gave up 2 bases and J gave up 3 bases; unmatched junction bases: 3. This CDR3 contains 15 residues.

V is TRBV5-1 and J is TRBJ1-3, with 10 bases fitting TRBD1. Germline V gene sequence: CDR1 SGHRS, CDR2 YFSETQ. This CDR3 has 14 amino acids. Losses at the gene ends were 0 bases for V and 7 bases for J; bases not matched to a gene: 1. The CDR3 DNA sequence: TGCGCCAGCAGCTTGGGACAGGGGGCGAACACCATATATTTT. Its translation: CASSLGQGANTIYF.

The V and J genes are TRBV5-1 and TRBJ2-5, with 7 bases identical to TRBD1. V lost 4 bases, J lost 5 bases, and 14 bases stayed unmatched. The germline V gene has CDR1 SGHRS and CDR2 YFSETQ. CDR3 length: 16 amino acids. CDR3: CASSLMETGSGETQYF. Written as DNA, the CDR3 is TGCGCCAGCAGCCTTATGGAGACAGGGTCCGGGGAGACCCAGTACTTC.

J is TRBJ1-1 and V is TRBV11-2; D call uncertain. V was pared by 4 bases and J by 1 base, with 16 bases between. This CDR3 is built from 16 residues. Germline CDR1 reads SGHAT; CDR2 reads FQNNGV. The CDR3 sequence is CASSSPSHRPNTEAFF. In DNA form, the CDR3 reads TGTGCCAGCAGCTCACCCTCCCACCGACCGAACACTGAAGCTTTCTTT.

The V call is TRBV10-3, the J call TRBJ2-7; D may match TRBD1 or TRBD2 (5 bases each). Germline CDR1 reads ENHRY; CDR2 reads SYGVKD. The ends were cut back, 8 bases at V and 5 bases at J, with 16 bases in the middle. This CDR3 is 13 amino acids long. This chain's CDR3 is CAIASARDHEQYF. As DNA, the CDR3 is TGTGCCATCGCCAGTGCCAGGGACCACGAGCAGTACTTC.

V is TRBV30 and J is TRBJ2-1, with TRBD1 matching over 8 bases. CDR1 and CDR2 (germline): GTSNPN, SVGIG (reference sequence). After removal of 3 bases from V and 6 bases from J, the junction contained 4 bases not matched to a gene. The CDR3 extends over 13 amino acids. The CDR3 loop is CAWSGTGVNEQFF. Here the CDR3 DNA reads TGTGCCTGGAGCGGGACAGGCGTCAATGAGCAGTTCTTC.

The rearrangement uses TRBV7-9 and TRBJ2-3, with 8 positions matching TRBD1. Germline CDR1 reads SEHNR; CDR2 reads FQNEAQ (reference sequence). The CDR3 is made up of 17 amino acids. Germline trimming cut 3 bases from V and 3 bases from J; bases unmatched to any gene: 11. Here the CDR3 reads CASSFGQGPFRTDTQYF. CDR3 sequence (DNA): TGTGCCAGCAGCTTCGGACAGGGCCCCTTTAGGACAGATACGCAGTATTTT.

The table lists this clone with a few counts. The CDR3 here is CASSFRDNSPLHF. The CDR3 DNA follows: TGTGCCAGCAGTTTCAGGGATAATTCACCCCTCCACTTT. The chain carries TRBV27 and TRBJ1-6, with D maybe TRBD1 (5 bases). The CDR3 loop spans 13 amino acids. The germline gives CDR1 MNHEY, CDR2 SMNVEV (reference sequence). Trimming took 3 bases from V and 5 from J, leaving 5 bases between them.